This TCR beta chain came from a study of blood T cells in healthy people across ages (dated by TCRdb to between 2014 and 2017). With regard to the full study: In model experiments, roughly one uniquely barcoded TCR beta cDNA molecule per two T cells was captured by template switching. To track age-related changes in TCR beta repertoire diversity, the study relied on deep sequencing normalized with unique cDNA molecular identifiers. The donors were divided into four age groups: young (average approximately 17 years), middle-aged (approximately 42), aged (about 60) and long-lived (nearly 85). To avoid experimental bias, donors of different ages were distributed randomly across sequencing lanes. For two donors (one aged 18 to 29 and one aged 80 or older), the study analyzed two additional independent replicas of 1 million unique cDNA reads from the same blood draw.

Donors were around 37 systemically healthy Caucasian individuals from Russia aged roughly 6 to 90 years. About 10 milliliters of peripheral blood were collected from each donor into EDTA-treated Vacutainer tubes. Ficoll-Paque density-gradient centrifugation was used to isolate PBMCs, with at least 7 million per sample. Total RNA, at least 6 micrograms per sample, was extracted from PBMCs with Trizol reagent. For every donor, flow cytometry on a PBMC aliquot measured the percentage of naive CD45RAhigh/CD27high T cells. Receptor libraries were prepared by 5' RACE. Sequencing took place on an Illumina HiSeq 2500. The second PCR ran for about 6 to 11 cycles and used a J-beta primer mix along with a sample-barcoded 5' primer. A unique molecular identifier was introduced onto each TCR beta cDNA molecule by a template-switch 5' adaptor carrying 12 random nucleotides. Each sample yielded at least 2.5 million CDR3-containing paired-end reads. First-strand cDNA synthesis was performed from all RNA using the Mint cDNA synthesis kit, with priming by a TRBC-specific oligonucleotide. After uracil-DNA glycosylase treatment, a first 18-cycle PCR used universal primers M1SS and BC2_uni_R on all cDNA. In the authors' own workflow: For normalization, 1 million high-quality reads were randomly selected from each sample, with every read carrying a distinct molecular identifier. Reads sharing molecular identifiers were discarded rather than binned into consensus sequences. MiTCR, with a Q25 quality threshold and the strictest error-elimination algorithm, was used for CDR3 identification, clonotype clustering and error correction. Lower-bound total TCR beta diversity was estimated with a nonparametric unseen species model using Euler transformation. The public reads were reprocessed in TCRdb via fastp at Q25 and MiXCR, keeping in-frame beta chains. Identical CDR3 proteins give one entry, which carries the most common genes and DNA. TCRdb's processing, not the study's, gives the V and J calls here. Present in this sample are more than 1.4 million distinct CDR3 sequences, 42% of which were seen just once. Clones ranked in the top ten supply 7.9% of the sample.

Points the paper makes about the study in general: Because the CMV infection status of the donors was unknown, age-related changes in expanded clonotypes may potentially have been confounded. Conclusive comparison of naive and antigen-experienced compartments was prevented by the profiling of bulk unsorted PBMCs. There was a strong correlation between observed TCR beta diversity and the percentage of naive T cells measured by flow cytometry. Compared with the aged group, the long-lived group had more naive CD4+ T cells, fewer expanded clones and increased TCR diversity, a pattern suggesting age selection. Estimates of total diversity based on one million sequenced T cells were regarded as lower bounds and as underestimates. As age increased, observed TCR beta diversity per million T cells dropped in a roughly linear way, and a significant reduction was already evident by age 40.

From a lookup of the germline V gene (reference sequence), CDR1 and CDR2 are LGHDT and YNNKEL. After removal of 3 bases from V and 6 bases from J, the junction retains 13 bases not matched to a gene. The cysteine opens and the phenylalanine closes a CDR3 of 16 amino acids. The DNA shown is the 48-base CDR3, in frame from base 1. About this clonotype itself: The specificity of this receptor is unknown. Base qualities are missing; no much larger clone stands one base away.

The sequence derives from a woman aged 18-30 years in good health. The rearranged chain carries TRBV3-1 and TRBJ1-2; 7 junctional bases match TRBD1. The sequencing sample was made of blood. CDR3 sequence: CASSHNDPDRVNGYTF. The DNA sequence is given as TGTGCCAGCAGCCACAACGACCCCGACAGGGTTAATGGCTACACCTTC. This CDR3, with the reference TRBV3-1 and TRBJ1-2 proteins standing in past its ends, gives the full variable domain DTAVSQTPKYLVTQMGNDKSIKCEQNLGHDTMYWYKQDSKKFLKIMFSYNNKELIINETVPNRFSPKSPDKAHLNLHINSLELGDSAVYFCASSHNDPDRVNGYTFGSGTRLTVV.